Shown below are 28 T cell receptor beta chains from a single sample sequenced in a study of T cell repertoires in cytomegalovirus infection. TCRdb analysed the reads with MiXCR anew, one entry per CDR3 protein. The top ten clones hold 40% to 50% of a sample with about 470,000 distinct CDR3 sequences, approximately 42% of them seen once. Their recognized antigens are unknown. Sequenced material: cultured PBMCs, taken from culture after CMV antigen stimulation. The source of these receptors is a human donor in good health (CMV status not recorded). Some clones in this sample may be carry-over from other donors' samples.

The chain uses TRBV2 and TRBJ2-7; 9 bases map to TRBD2. Germline CDR1 is SNHLY and CDR2 is FYNNEI. The CDR3 has 14 amino acids. With 5 bases clipped from V and 4 bases from J, the junction kept 6 bases outside the gene matches. The CDR3 loop is CASSSGGMKYEQYF. CDR3 DNA sequence: TGTGCCAGCAGTAGCGGGGGGATGAAATACGAGCAGTACTTC.

There are a few counts of this clonotype. The V and J genes are TRBV28 and TRBJ2-5; maybe TRBD1 (6 bases). V shed 0 bases and J shed 5 bases, with 16 bases lying between them. The CDR3 totals 16 residues. CDR1 and CDR2 from the germline V gene are MDHEN and SYDVKM. CDR3 region: CASSLWDSFILETQYF. CDR3 nucleotide sequence: TGTGCCAGCAGTTTATGGGACAGTTTCATTCTGGAGACCCAGTACTTC.

This clonotype was seen a few times. The rearrangement links TRBV19 to TRBJ2-7; TRBD1 matches 7 bases. CDR3 length: 13 residues. CDR1 LNHDA and CDR2 SQIVND come from the germline V gene (reference sequence). Trimming at V came to 1 base and at J to 6 bases, leaving 3 bases not matched to a gene. CDR3 in DNA: TGTGCCAGTAGTATAGTAGGACAGGCCGAGCAGTACTTC. This encodes CASSIVGQAEQYF.

The V and J genes are TRBV19 and TRBJ1-4, with D hard to call. Germline CDR1 LNHDA, CDR2 SQIVND (reference sequence). Trimming cost V 7 bases and J 4 bases, with 13 bases left between them. This CDR3 region has 14 residues. The CDR3 coding sequence is TGTGCCAGTACTCCTGATAGGGATAATGAAAAACTGTTTTTT. The encoded protein is CASTPDRDNEKLFF.

This clonotype occurred a few times. V is TRBV7-6 and J is TRBJ1-1; D ambiguous. Germline CDR1 SGHVS, CDR2 FNYEAQ. The CDR3 is 15 residues long. Trimming took 3 bases from V and 1 from J, leaving 12 bases between them. The CDR3 loop reads CASSFELFGNTEAFF. In nucleotides, the CDR3 is TGTGCCAGCAGCTTCGAGCTTTTTGGGAACACTGAAGCTTTCTTT.

The rearrangement joins TRBV2 to TRBJ1-5; no clear D gene. This CDR3 spans 15 amino acids. The V end was cut by 8 bases, the J end by 4 bases, with 18 bases between. CDR1 and CDR2 from the germline V gene are SNHLY and FYNNEI. The CDR3 region is CASGPPTASNQPQHF. The CDR3 DNA reads as TGTGCCAGCGGTCCTCCTACAGCTTCTAATCAGCCCCAGCATTTT.

The table lists this clonotype with a count of one. The chain is built from TRBV7-9 and TRBJ2-2; 8 positions match TRBD2. This CDR3 spans 17 amino acids. Germline V gene lookup returns CDR1 SEHNR and CDR2 FQNEAQ (reference sequence). Trimming at V came to 7 bases and at J to 1 base, leaving 11 bases not matched to a gene. The CDR3 DNA sequence: TGTGCCAGCATCCCAAGCGGGAGAGCCTTGAACACCGGGGAGCTGTTTTTT. It is translated as CASIPSGRALNTGELFF. Variable domain in full (rest from reference TRBV7-9 and TRBJ2-2): DTGVSQNPRHKITKRGQNVTFRCDPISEHNRLYWYRQTLGQGPEFLTYFQNEAQLEKSRLLSDRFSAERPKGSFSTLEIQRTEQGDSAMYLCASIPSGRALNTGELFFGEGSRLTVL.

The chain is built from TRBV6-8 and TRBJ2-1; D not resolved. Germline CDR1 MNHGY, CDR2 SAAAGT. V was cut by 0 bases and J by 0 bases, with 9 bases left in between. The CDR3 has 16 residues. CDR3 DNA: TGTGCCAGCAGTTACTCTCAGGCCAGCTCCTACAATGAGCAGTTCTTC. This gives the protein CASSYSQASSYNEQFF.

Here the CDR3 reads CASTTGEGSQPQHF. In nucleotides, the CDR3 is TGTGCCAGCACCACAGGGGAAGGTAGTCAGCCCCAGCATTTT. The V gene is TRBV6-5, the J gene TRBJ1-5; the match to TRBD1 covers 7 bases. Germline V CDR1 and CDR2: MNHEY, SVGAGI. Trimming cost V 7 bases and J 6 bases; bases outside gene matches: 9. This CDR3 contains 14 residues.

The chain combines TRBV10-3 with TRBJ2-1; D is possibly TRBD2 (6 bases). CDR1 and CDR2 from the germline V gene are ENHRY and SYGVKD. Trimming took 6 bases from V and 3 from J, leaving 12 bases between them. The CDR3 consists of 14 residues. The CDR3 spells CAISRGTDYNEQFF. CDR3 DNA sequence: TGTGCCATCAGCCGCGGGACCGACTACAATGAGCAGTTCTTC.

The rearrangement uses TRBV7-8 and TRBJ2-7; TRBD2 might be the D (7 bases). In germline, CDR1 is SGHVS, CDR2 FQNEAQ. The CDR3 loop spans 16 amino acids. V lost 1 base, J lost 2 bases, and 15 bases lay in between. CDR3 loop: CASSLGETGGPYEQYF. CDR3 in DNA: TGTGCCAGCAGCTTAGGGGAAACGGGGGGCCCCTACGAGCAGTACTTC.

This chain links TRBV7-9 with TRBJ2-7; TRBD2 is a possible D gene (6 bases). The CDR3 has 14 residues. The germline CDR1 and CDR2 sequences are SEHNR and FQNEAQ (reference sequence). Between the trimmed V and J ends, which lost 2 bases and 1 base, there was a span of 9 bases. The CDR3 loop reads CASSLIGGSYEQYF. Here the CDR3 DNA reads TGTGCCAGCAGCTTAATCGGGGGTTCCTACGAGCAGTACTTC.

This clonotype was observed a single time. The V gene is TRBV11-2, the J gene TRBJ1-1; the D is unclear. Germline V gene data show CDR1 as SGHAT and CDR2 as FQNNGV. V gave up 8 bases and J gave up 1 base, with 14 bases separating them. The CDR3 covers 14 residues. The CDR3 DNA reads TGTGCCAGCTCAGGAACCACCGAGAACACTGAAGCTTTCTTT. This translates into CASSGTTENTEAFF.

In its sample, this clonotype was seen a few times. This chain joins TRBV6-1 and TRBJ2-7; 11 nucleotides agree with TRBD1. Germline CDR1 MNHNS, CDR2 SASEGT. J was trimmed by 3 bases and V by 3 bases; bases with no gene match: 7. The CDR3 is 16 amino acids. The CDR3 sequence is CASSDPGQGGNYEQYF. The CDR3 region has the DNA TGTGCCAGCAGTGATCCGGGACAGGGGGGAAACTACGAGCAGTACTTC.

This clonotype was seen just once. The chain is built from TRBV2 and TRBJ2-2; D possibly corresponds to TRBD2 (7 bases). Germline CDR1 reads SNHLY; CDR2 reads FYNNEI. This CDR3 contains 14 residues. V lost 6 bases and J 3 bases, leaving 11 bases between the germline ends. The CDR3 DNA reads as TGTGCCAGCAGGCTAGGGGGGGACACCGGGGAGCTGTTTTTT. Amino acids: CASRLGGDTGELFF.

This chain joins TRBV4-1 and TRBJ2-1, with 7 positions matching TRBD2. The CDR3 has 14 amino acids. Looked up from germline, CDR1 is MGHRA and CDR2 is YSYEKL. J gave up 7 bases and V 4 bases, and 7 bases lay outside the gene matches. DNA for the CDR3: TGCGCCAGCAGCCTTGCACTAGCGCTAAATGAGCAGTTCTTC. Its protein product is CASSLALALNEQFF.

The genes are TRBV7-9 and TRBJ2-5, with 9 bases lining up with TRBD1. CDR3 length: 15 amino acids. Trimming took 4 bases from V and 4 from J; bases not matched to a gene: 7. CDR1 is SEHNR, CDR2 FQNEAQ, per germline (reference sequence). CDR3 bases: TGTGCCAGCAGCTGGGGACAGGGTAGCAGAGAGACCCAGTACTTC. Translation gives CASSWGQGSRETQYF.

This chain links TRBV7-8 with TRBJ1-1, with 8 bases lining up with TRBD1. The V gene end was trimmed by 4 bases and the J gene end by 6 bases; junction bases not matched to a gene: 4. CDR3 length: 13 amino acids. Germline V gene sequence: CDR1 SGHVS, CDR2 FQNEAQ. The CDR3 region is CASSSQQGAEAFF. The CDR3 DNA reads as TGTGCCAGCAGCTCGCAACAGGGGGCTGAAGCTTTCTTT. Drawing the rest from reference TRBV7-8 and TRBJ1-1, the complete variable domain is GAGVSQSPRYKVAKRGQDVALRCDPISGHVSLFWYQQALGQGPEFLTYFQNEAQLDKSGLPSDRFFAERPEGSVSTLKIQRTQQEDSAVYLCASSSQQGAEAFFGQGTRLTVV.

The gene calls are TRBV11-3 and TRBJ2-1, with D possibly matching TRBD1 (6 bases). The V and J ends lost 4 bases and 8 bases respectively, with 12 bases between them. The CDR3 is made up of 13 amino acids. In germline, CDR1 is SGHNT, CDR2 YENEEA. The CDR3, as DNA: TGTGCCAGCAGCTCCGCACAGGGTCATGAGCAGTTCTTC. Protein product: CASSSAQGHEQFF.

The V gene is TRBV4-2, the J gene TRBJ2-1, with TRBD2 matching over 9 bases. Germline V gives CDR1 LGHNA, CDR2 YNFKEQ. CDR3 size: 14 residues. J lost 6 bases, V lost 4 bases, and 4 bases had no gene match. The CDR3 DNA reads as TGTGCCAGCAGCCGCGGGGGGGCCCTCAATGAGCAGTTCTTC. Translating gives CASSRGGALNEQFF.

J is TRBJ2-1 and V is TRBV12-5; tentatively, D is TRBD1 (6 bases). The CDR3 is 15 residues long. Germline CDR1 LGHNT, CDR2 FRNRAP. V lost 7 bases to trimming and J lost 1 base, with 14 bases between them. In DNA, the CDR3 is TGTGCTAGTGCCCAGGACAGTCTTTCCTACAATGAGCAGTTCTTC. Its translation is CASAQDSLSYNEQFF.

This chain links TRBV28 with TRBJ2-3, with D unclear. This CDR3 has 16 amino acids. Germline V gives CDR1 MDHEN, CDR2 SYDVKM. Trimming removed 6 bases from V and 3 bases from J, with 19 bases in between. In nucleotides, the CDR3 is TGTGCCAGCAGCGCTCGGATCCGGTTCGAGACAGATACGCAGTATTTT. Encoded protein: CASSARIRFETDTQYF. Complete variable domain (other parts from reference TRBV28 and TRBJ2-3): DVKVTQSSRYLVKRTGEKVFLECVQDMDHENMFWYRQDPGLGLRLIYFSYDVKMKEKGDIPEGYSVSREKKERFSLILESASTNQTSMYLCASSARIRFETDTQYFGPGTRLTVL.

This clonotype has a handful of counts. The V call is TRBV11-3, the J call TRBJ2-5; no reliable D call. CDR1 and CDR2 from the germline V gene are SGHNT and YENEEA. V gave up 1 base and J gave up 3 bases, with 9 bases separating them. The CDR3 has 14 residues. CDR3 amino acids: CASSLGAVEETQYF. CDR3 sequence (DNA): TGTGCCAGCAGCTTAGGGGCAGTCGAAGAGACCCAGTACTTC.

The chain carries TRBV7-4 and TRBJ1-4, with 8 bases lining up with TRBD1. This CDR3 is 15 amino acids long. Trimming at V came to 5 bases and at J to 6 bases, leaving 8 bases not matched to a gene. Germline-derived CDR1 and CDR2 are SGHVT and SQSDAQ. DNA of the CDR3: TGTGCCAGCAGCCTACCTACAGGGGGGGATGAAAAACTGTTTTTT. Amino acid sequence: CASSLPTGGDEKLFF.

The J gene is TRBJ2-1, the V gene TRBV20-1; 11 nucleotides agree with TRBD2. Trimming at V came to 2 bases and at J to 3 bases, leaving 6 bases not matched to a gene. Germline V lookup: CDR1 DFQATT, CDR2 SNEGSKA (reference sequence). The CDR3 runs to 16 residues. The CDR3, as DNA: TGCAGTGCTAGACTTCCCACTAGCGGGGGCTACAATGAGCAGTTCTTC. It encodes CSARLPTSGGYNEQFF.

The chain carries TRBV7-6 and TRBJ2-1, with TRBD2 matching 11 bases. Germline lookup yields CDR1 SGHVS and CDR2 FNYEAQ. V lost 5 bases, J lost 9 bases, and 9 bases stayed unmatched. The CDR3 runs 15 residues. Here the CDR3 DNA reads TGTGCCAGCAGCGCTACTAGCGGGGGATCGGGTGAGCAGTTCTTC. This translates into CASSATSGGSGEQFF. The full variable domain, rest sourced from reference TRBV7-6 and TRBJ2-1, is GAGVSQSPRYKVTKRGQDVALRCDPISGHVSLYWYRQALGQGPEFLTYFNYEAQQDKSGLPNDRFSAERPEGSISTLTIQRTEQRDSAMYRCASSATSGGSGEQFFGPGTRLTVL.

This chain links TRBV5-4 with TRBJ2-2; D ambiguous. CDR3 length: 13 amino acids. Germline V CDR1 and CDR2: SGHNT, YYREEE (reference sequence). V lost 10 bases to trimming and J lost 1 base, with 11 bases between them. CDR3: CAGSKKNTGELFF. In DNA, the CDR3 is TGTGCCGGTTCCAAAAAGAACACCGGGGAGCTGTTTTTT.

The V gene is TRBV4-2, the J gene TRBJ1-5; tentatively, D is TRBD1 (5 bases). From germline, CDR1 is LGHNA and CDR2 YNFKEQ. The length of the CDR3 is 15 residues. The V gene lost 0 bases and the J gene lost 5 bases, with 11 bases spanning the gap. This CDR3 is CASSQEGRGDQPQHF. CDR3 nucleotide sequence: TGTGCCAGCAGCCAAGAAGGACGGGGCGATCAGCCCCAGCATTTT.